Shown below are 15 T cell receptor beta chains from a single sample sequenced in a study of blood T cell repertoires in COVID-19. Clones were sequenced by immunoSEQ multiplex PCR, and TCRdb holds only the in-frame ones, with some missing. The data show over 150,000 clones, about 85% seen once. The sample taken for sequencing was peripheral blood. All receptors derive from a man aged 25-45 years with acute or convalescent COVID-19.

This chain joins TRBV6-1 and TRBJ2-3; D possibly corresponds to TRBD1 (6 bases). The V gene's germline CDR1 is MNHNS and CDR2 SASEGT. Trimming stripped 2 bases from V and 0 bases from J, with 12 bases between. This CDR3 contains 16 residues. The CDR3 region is CASSEFGQTSTDTQYF. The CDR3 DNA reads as TGTGCCAGCAGTGAATTTGGACAGACTAGCACAGATACGCAGTATTTT.

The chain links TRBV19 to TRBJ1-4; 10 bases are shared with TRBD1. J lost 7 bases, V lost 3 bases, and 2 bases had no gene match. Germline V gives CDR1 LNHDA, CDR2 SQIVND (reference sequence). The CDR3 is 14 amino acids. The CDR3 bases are TGTGCCAGTAGTATGGGGACAGGGGCTGAAAAACTGTTTTTT. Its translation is CASSMGTGAEKLFF.

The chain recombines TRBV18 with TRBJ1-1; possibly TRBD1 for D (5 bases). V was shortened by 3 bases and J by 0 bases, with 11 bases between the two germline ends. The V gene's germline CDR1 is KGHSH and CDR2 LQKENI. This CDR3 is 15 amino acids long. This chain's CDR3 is CASSPDGHMNTEAFF. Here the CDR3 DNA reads TGTGCCAGCTCACCCGACGGACACATGAACACTGAAGCTTTCTTT. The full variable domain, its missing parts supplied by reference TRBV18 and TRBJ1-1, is NAGVMQNPRHLVRRRGQEARLRCSPMKGHSHVYWYRQLPEEGLKFMVYLQKENIIDESGMPKERFSAEFPKEGPSILRIQQVVRGDSAAYFCASSPDGHMNTEAFFGQGTRLTVV.

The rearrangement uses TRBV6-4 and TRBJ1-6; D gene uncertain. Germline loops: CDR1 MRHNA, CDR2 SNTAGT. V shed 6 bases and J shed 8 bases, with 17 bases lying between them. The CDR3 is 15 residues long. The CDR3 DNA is TGTGCCAGCAGCGTAAGTTACAGTCCGGATTCACCCCTCCACTTT. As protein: CASSVSYSPDSPLHF.

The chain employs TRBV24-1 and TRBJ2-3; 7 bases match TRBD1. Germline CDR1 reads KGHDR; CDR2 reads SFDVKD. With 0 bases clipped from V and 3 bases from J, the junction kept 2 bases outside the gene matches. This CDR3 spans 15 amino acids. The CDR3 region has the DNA TGTGCCACCAGTGATTTGGGACAGGTAACAGATACGCAGTATTTT. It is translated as CATSDLGQVTDTQYF.

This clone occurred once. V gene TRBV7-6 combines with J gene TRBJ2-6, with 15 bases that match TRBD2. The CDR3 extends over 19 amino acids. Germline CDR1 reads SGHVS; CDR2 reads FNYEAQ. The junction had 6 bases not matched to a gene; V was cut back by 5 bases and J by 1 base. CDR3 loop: CASSPRGLAGGSGANVLTF. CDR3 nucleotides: TGTGCCAGCAGCCCACGCGGACTAGCGGGAGGGTCTGGGGCCAACGTCCTGACTTTC.

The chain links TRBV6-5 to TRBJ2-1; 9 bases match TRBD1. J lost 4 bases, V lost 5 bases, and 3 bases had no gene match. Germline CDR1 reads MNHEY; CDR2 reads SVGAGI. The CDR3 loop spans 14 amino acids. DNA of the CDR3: TGTGCCAGCAGTCCGGGACAGGGATACAATGAGCAGTTCTTC. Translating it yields CASSPGQGYNEQFF.

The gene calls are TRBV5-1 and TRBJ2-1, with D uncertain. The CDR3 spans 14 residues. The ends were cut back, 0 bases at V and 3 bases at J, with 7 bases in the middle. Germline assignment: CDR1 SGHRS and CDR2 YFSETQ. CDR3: CASSLDTFYNEQFF. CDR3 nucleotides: TGCGCCAGCAGCTTGGATACTTTCTACAATGAGCAGTTCTTC.

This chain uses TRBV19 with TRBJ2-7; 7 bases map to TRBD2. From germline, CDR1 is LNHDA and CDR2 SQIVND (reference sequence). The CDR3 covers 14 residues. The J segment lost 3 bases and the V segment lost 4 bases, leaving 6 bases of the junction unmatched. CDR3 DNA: TGTGCCAGTAGTAAGCAGGAGCGGGGCTACGAGCAGTACTTC. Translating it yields CASSKQERGYEQYF.

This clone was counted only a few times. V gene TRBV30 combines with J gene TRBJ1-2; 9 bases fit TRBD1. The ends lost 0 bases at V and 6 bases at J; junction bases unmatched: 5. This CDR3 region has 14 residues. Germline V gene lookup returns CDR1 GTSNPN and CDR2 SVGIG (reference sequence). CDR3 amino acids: CAWSVPGQGDGYTF. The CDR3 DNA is TGTGCCTGGAGTGTACCGGGACAGGGCGATGGCTACACCTTC. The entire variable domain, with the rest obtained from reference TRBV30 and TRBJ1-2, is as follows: SQTIHQWPATLVQPVGSPLSLECTVEGTSNPNLYWYRQAAGRGLQLLFYSVGIGQISSEVPQNLSASRPQDRQFILSSKKLLLSDSGFYLCAWSVPGQGDGYTFGSGTRLTVV.

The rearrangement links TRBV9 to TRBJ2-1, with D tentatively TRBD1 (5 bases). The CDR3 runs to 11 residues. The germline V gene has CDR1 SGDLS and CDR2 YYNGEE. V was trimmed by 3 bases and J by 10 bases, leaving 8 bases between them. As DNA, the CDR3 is TGTGCCAGCAGCGCGAACAGGGAGCAGTTCTTC. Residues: CASSANREQFF.

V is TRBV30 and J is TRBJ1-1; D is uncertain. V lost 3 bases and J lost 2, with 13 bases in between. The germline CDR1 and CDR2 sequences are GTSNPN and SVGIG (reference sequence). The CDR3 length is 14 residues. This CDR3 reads CAWSANNVNTEAFF. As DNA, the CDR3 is TGTGCCTGGAGCGCTAATAATGTAAACACTGAAGCTTTCTTT.

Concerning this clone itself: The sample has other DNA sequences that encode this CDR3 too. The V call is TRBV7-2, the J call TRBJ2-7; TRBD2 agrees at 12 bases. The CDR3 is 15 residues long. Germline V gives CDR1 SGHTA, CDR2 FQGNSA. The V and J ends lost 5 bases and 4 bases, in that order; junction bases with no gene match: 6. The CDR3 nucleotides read TGTGCCAGCAGCCCAAGACTAGCGGGAGCTTACGAGCAGTACTTC. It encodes CASSPRLAGAYEQYF.

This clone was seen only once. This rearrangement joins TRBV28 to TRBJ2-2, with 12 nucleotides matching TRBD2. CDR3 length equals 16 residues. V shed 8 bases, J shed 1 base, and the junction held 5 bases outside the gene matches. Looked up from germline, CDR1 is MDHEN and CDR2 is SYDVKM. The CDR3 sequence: CASRLAGAMNTGELFF. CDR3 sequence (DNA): TGTGCCAGCCGACTAGCGGGGGCAATGAACACCGGGGAGCTGTTTTTT.

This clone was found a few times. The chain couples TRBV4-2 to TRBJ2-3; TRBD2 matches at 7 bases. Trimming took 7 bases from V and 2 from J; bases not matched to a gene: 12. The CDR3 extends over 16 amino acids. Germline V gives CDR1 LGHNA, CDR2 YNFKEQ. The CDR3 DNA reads TGTGCCAGCAACCGCCGGGGGGAGCGGGACACAGATACGCAGTATTTT. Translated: CASNRRGERDTDTQYF.